The 2 T cell receptor beta chains below all came from one sample that was sequenced in a study of regulatory T cells in long-lasting Graves disease. Combining iRepertoire HTBI primers with Arm-PCR of CDR3 regions, the authors built TCR beta libraries. TCRdb used MiXCR to reprocess the multiplex PCR reads, holding one entry per CDR3 protein. The profile covers a few hundred thousand distinct CDR3 sequences, with approximately 12% appearing a single time and around 18% taken by the ten largest. As to time point: newly diagnosed GD, antithyroid drugs for less than 3 months. Researchers made the TCR library from RNA that was extracted from PBMCs. This sample was shared with a second study, whose subject was T cells in Graves' hyperthyroidism and ophthalmopathy.

This material consisted of peripheral blood mononuclear cells (PBMCs), taken at new diagnosis, from a patient treated with antithyroid drugs. The receptors shown here come from a woman aged 18-29 years with Graves disease.

This clonotype came up many times. The chain recombines TRBV20-1 with TRBJ2-5, with 13 bases that match TRBD2. This CDR3 has 17 residues. The V and J ends lost 5 bases and 5 bases, in that order; junction bases with no gene match: 14. The V gene's germline CDR1 is DFQATT and CDR2 SNEGSKA (reference sequence). The CDR3 DNA sequence: TGCAGTGCTCTGACCTTCGGACTAGCGGGGGCCAGGGAGACCCAGTACTTC. This gives the protein CSALTFGLAGARETQYF.

This chain joins TRBV9 and TRBJ1-6; perhaps TRBD1 as D (6 bases). Trimming removed 3 bases at V and 10 bases at J, with 17 bases between. The CDR3 extends over 15 amino acids. Germline-derived CDR1 and CDR2 are SGDLS and YYNGEE. CDR3 in amino acids: CASSAEGGPRSPLHF. As DNA, the CDR3 is TGTGCCAGCAGCGCGGAGGGGGGTCCTCGATCACCCCTCCACTTT.